This T cell receptor beta chain was recorded in a study of T cell responses to AZD1222 COVID-19 vaccine. The wider study: Pooled in the analysis were second doses at about 4 or about 12 weeks. The study's findings and limits: Seropositive AZD1222 recipients at baseline numbered only five or six. The breadth and depth of Spike-specific TCRs increased once two AZD1222 doses had been given. Dominant at 160-218 and 743-854, vaccine-associated CD4 TCRs also spanned spike.

Some clones are missing from TCRdb's copy, which holds only in-frame ones; the method was immunoSEQ multiplex PCR. The table records around 88,000 clones, less than 90% of them present only once. A word on this clone: Its specificity is not known.

The CDR3 runs 15 residues. V lost 7 bases, J lost 1 base, and 16 bases lay in between. In germline, CDR1 is LNHDA, CDR2 SQIVND (reference sequence). Sequenced material: peripheral blood, taken on day 0 of AZD1222 vaccination. The rearrangement joins TRBV19 to TRBJ1-1, with D perhaps TRBD1 (5 bases). This clonotype was sampled from an adult in good health. Written as DNA, the CDR3 is TGTGCCAGTACCTCTCTCGCGACAGCGAACACTGAAGCTTTCTTT. Protein: CASTSLATANTEAFF.